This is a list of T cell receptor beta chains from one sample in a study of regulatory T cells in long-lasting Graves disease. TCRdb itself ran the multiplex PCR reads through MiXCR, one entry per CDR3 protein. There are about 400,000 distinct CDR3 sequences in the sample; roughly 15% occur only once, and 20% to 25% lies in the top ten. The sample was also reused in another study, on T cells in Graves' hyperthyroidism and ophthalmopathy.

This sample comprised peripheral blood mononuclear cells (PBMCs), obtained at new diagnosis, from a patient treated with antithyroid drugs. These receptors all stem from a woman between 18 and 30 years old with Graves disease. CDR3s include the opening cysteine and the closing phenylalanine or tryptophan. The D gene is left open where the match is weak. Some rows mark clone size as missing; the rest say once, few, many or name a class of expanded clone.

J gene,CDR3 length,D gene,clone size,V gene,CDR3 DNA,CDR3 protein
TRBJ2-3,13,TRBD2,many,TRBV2,TGTGCCAGCGCGGGGGAGGAGGGATATACGCAGTATTTT,CASAGEEGYTQYF
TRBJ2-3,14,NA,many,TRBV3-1,TGTGCCAGCACTGAACAGCCTAGCACAGATACGCAGTATTTT,CASTEQPSTDTQYF
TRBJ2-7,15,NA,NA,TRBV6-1,TGTGCCAGCACTAGCCGGGGAGCGGACTCCTACGAGCAGTACTTC,CASTSRGADSYEQYF
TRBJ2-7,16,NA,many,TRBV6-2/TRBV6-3,TGTGCCAGCAGCCGAAAGTCCAGGGGTCCAACCTACGAGCAGTACTTC,CASSRKSRGPTYEQYF
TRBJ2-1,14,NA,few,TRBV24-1,TGTGACACCAGTGTCGGCCTAGTAAAGGGTGAGCAGTTCTTC,CDTSVGLVKGEQFF
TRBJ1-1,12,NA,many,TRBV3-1,TGTGCCAGCAGCCAAGAATACGGTGAAGCTTTCTTT,CASSQEYGEAFF
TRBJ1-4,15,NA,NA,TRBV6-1,TGTGCCAGCAGGCGGGCGGAATCAACTAATGAAAAACTGTTTTTT,CASRRAESTNEKLFF
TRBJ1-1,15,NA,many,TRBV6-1,TGTGCCAGCAGTGAAGCCCCGTTGGGTAACACTGAAGCTTTCTTT,CASSEAPLGNTEAFF
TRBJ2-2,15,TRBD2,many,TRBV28,TGTGCCAGCAGGCCCTGGGGGGGGAGCACCGGGGAGCTGTTTTTT,CASRPWGGSTGELFF
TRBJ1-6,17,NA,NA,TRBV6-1,TGTGCCAGCAGTGCCCCGGCTGGGGGGCGCCTGGGTTCACCCCTCCACTTT,CASSAPAGGRLGSPLHF
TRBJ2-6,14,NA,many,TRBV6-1,TGTGCCAGCGGGGGGCGAAGGGGGGCCAACGTCCTGACTTTC,CASGGRRGANVLTF
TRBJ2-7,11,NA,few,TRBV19,TGTACCAGTAGTACCTCAGGGGTGCAGTACTTC,CTSSTSGVQYF
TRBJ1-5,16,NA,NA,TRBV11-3,TGTGCCAGCCCATCGTACAGGGAGAGAAGCAATCAGCCCCAGCATTTT,CASPSYRERSNQPQHF
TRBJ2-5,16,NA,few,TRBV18,TGTGCCAGCTCACCACCCATTGGGGACGTTAAAGAGACCCAGTACTTC,CASSPPIGDVKETQYF
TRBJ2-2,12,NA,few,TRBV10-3,TGTGCCACGGGTACAGGGTCCCGGGAGCTGTTTTTT,CATGTGSRELFF
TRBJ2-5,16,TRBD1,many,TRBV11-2,TGTGCCAGCAGACCCAAGGGGGCGACTTATCAAGAGACCCAGTACTTC,CASRPKGATYQETQYF
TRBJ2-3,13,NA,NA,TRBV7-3,TGTGCCAGCAGCTTAACGAGAGAAGATACGCAGTATTTT,CASSLTREDTQYF
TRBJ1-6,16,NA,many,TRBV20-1,TGCAGTGCTAGAGATCTTGGGGACTCCTATAATTCACCCCTCCACTTT,CSARDLGDSYNSPLHF
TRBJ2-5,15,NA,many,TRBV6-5,TGTGCCAGCAGTTACTCGATGTGGGGGCAAGAGACCCAGTACTTC,CASSYSMWGQETQYF
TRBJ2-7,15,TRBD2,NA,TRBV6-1,TGTGCCAGTTCAAACCGGGGGGGGCTCTCCTACGAGCAGTACTTC,CASSNRGGLSYEQYF